The rows below give T cell receptor beta chains drawn from one sample of a study of blood T cells in healthy people across ages. TCRdb reprocessed the 5' RACE reads with MiXCR, giving one entry per CDR3 protein. This repertoire shows about 1.5 million distinct CDR3 sequences, 40% to 50% found once; its top ten account for approximately 7.9%. Sequenced sample: blood. Receptors originate from a woman in her late teens or twenties in good health. CDR3s include the opening cysteine and the closing phenylalanine or tryptophan. D genes are given only for firm matches. Clone size appears in some rows only: once, few, many, or a class for an expanded clone.

>TRBJ2-1|TRBD2|16|TRBV28|.
CASTFRGGGAKNEQFF
TGTGCCAGCACTTTCAGGGGCGGGGGGGCGAAAAATGAGCAGTTCTTC
>TRBJ1-2|.|14|TRBV27|.
CASSLSRSSYGYTF
TGTGCCAGCAGTTTATCAAGGTCGTCCTATGGCTACACCTTC
>TRBJ2-5|.|16|TRBV6-6|.
CASSYSSDQSEETQYF
TGTGCCAGCAGTTACTCGAGCGACCAGAGCGAAGAGACCCAGTACTTC
>TRBJ1-2|.|13|TRBV6-1|few
CASSDAGYYGYTF
TGTGCCAGCAGCGACGCAGGGTACTATGGCTACACCTTC
>TRBJ2-3|TRBD2|14|TRBV27|few
CATLLAGAPDTQYF
TGTGCCACCTTACTAGCGGGAGCTCCAGATACGCAGTATTTT
>TRBJ1-1|.|13|TRBV2|.
CASSEEQSTEAFF
TGTGCCAGCAGTGAAGAACAGAGCACTGAAGCTTTCTTT
>TRBJ2-5|TRBD2|17|TRBV11-2|.
CASSSPRLAAYQETQYF
TGTGCCAGCAGCTCCCCTCGACTAGCGGCGTACCAAGAGACCCAGTACTTC
>TRBJ1-2|.|15|TRBV6-4|.
CASSDWRPTQDGYTF
TGTGCCAGCAGTGACTGGCGGCCGACACAGGATGGCTACACCTTC
>TRBJ2-1|.|15|TRBV6-5|.
CVSSYSGSSYNEQFF
TGTGTCAGCAGTTACTCGGGAAGCTCCTACAATGAGCAGTTCTTC
>TRBJ2-5|.|14|TRBV12-3/TRBV12-4|few
CASRRSSRQETQYF
TGTGCCAGCAGAAGATCTAGCAGACAAGAGACCCAGTACTTC
>TRBJ1-6|.|14|TRBV5-1|few
CASSPEGYNSPLHF
TGCGCCAGCAGCCCCGAGGGGTATAATTCACCCCTCCACTTT